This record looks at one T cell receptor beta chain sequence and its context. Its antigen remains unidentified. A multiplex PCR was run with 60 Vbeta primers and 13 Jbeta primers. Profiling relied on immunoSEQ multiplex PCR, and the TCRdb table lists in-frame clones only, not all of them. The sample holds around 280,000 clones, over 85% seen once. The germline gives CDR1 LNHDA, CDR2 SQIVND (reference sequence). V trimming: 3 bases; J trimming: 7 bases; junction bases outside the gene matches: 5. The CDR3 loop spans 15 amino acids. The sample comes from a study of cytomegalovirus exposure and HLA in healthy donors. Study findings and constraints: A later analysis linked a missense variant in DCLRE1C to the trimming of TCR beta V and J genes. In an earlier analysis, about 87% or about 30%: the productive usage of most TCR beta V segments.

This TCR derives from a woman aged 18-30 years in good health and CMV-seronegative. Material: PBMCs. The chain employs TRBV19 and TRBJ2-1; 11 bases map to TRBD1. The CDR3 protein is CASSIWGQGENEQFF. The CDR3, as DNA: TGTGCCAGTAGTATTTGGGGACAGGGGGAGAATGAGCAGTTCTTC.